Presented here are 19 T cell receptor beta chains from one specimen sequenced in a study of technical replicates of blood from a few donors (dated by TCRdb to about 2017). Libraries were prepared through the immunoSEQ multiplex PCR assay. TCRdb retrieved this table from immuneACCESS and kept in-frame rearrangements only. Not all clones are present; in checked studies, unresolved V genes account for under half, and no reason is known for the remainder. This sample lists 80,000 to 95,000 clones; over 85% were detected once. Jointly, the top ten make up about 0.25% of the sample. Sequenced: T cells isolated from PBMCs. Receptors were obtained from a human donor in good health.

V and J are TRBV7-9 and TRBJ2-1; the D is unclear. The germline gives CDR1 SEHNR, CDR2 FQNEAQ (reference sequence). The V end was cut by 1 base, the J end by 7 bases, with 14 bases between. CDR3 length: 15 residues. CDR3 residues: CASSLVGPTLNEQFF. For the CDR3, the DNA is TGTGCCAGCAGCTTAGTTGGGCCTACTTTGAATGAGCAGTTCTTC.

This CDR3 is CASSLTLSGANVLTF. The DNA of the CDR3 is TGTGCCAGCAGCTTAACTTTATCTGGGGCCAACGTCCTGACTTTC. The chain is built from TRBV11-2 and TRBJ2-6; no firm D call. Per germline, CDR1 SGHAT and CDR2 FQNNGV. V was pared by 2 bases and J by 1 base, with 6 bases between. This CDR3 comprises 15 residues.

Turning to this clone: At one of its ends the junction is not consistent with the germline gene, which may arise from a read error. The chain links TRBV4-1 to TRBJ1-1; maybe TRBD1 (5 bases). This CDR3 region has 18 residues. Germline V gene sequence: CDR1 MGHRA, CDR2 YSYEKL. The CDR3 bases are TGCGCCAGCAGCCCCGGCACAGGTAGACAGCGAATGAACGCTGAAGCTTTCTTT. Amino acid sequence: CASSPGTGRQRMNAEAFF.

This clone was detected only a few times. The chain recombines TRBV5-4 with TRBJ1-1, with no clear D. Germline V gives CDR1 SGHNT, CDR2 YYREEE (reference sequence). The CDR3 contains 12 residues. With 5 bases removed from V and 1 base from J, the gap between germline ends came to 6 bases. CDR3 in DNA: TGTGCCAGCAGGGAGGCGAACACTGAAGCTTTCTTT. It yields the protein CASREANTEAFF.

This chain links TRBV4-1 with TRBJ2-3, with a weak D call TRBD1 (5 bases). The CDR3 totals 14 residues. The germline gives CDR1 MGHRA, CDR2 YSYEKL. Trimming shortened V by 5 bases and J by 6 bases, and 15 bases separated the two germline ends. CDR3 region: CASSSGRVLDTQYF. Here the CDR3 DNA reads TGCGCCAGCAGCTCAGGCAGGGTTCTGGATACGCAGTATTTT.

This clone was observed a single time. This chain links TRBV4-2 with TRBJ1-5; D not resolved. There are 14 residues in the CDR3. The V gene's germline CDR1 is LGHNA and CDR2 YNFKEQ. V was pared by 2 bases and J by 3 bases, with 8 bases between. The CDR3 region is CASSQLSSNQPQHF. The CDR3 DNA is TGTGCCAGCAGCCAATTAAGCTCCAATCAGCCCCAGCATTTT.

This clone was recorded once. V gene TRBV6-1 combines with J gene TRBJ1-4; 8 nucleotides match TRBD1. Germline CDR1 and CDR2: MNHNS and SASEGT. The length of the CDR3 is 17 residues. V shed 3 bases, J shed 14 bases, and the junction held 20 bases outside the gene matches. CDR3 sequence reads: CASSDVLNRGSARGLFF. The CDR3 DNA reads TGTGCCAGCAGTGATGTCTTGAACAGGGGGTCAGCCCGCGGGCTGTTTTTT.

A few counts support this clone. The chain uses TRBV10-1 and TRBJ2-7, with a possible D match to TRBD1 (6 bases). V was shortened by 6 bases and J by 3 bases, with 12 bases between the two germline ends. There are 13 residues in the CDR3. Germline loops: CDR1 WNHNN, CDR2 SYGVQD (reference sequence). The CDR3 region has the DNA TGCGCCAGCAGCCTACAGGGCTTCTACGAGCAGTACTTC. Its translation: CASSLQGFYEQYF.

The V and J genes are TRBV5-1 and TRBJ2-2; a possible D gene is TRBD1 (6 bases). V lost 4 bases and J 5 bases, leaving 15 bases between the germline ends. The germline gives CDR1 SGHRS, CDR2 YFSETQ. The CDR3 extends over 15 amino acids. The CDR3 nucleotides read TGCGCCAGCAGCCCTCAACAGGGACGGACCGGGGAGCTGTTTTTT. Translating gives CASSPQQGRTGELFF.

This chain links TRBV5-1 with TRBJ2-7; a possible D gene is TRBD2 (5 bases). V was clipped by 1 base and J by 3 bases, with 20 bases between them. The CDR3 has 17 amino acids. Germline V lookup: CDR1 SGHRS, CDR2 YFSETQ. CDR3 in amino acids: CASSLNFMRGSDYEQYF. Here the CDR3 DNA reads TGCGCCAGCAGCTTGAACTTCATGCGAGGGTCAGACTACGAGCAGTACTTC.

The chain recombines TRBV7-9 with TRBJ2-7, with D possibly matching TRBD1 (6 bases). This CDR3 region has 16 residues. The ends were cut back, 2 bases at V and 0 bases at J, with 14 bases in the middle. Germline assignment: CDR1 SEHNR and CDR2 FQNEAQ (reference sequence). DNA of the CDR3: TGTGCCAGCAGCTTACCGACCGACAGGAGCTCCTACGAGCAGTACTTC. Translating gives CASSLPTDRSSYEQYF.

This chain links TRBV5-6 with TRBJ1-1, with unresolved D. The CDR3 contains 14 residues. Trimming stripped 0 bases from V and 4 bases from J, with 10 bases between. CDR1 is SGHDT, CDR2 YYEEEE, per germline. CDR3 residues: CASSLVYEITEAFF. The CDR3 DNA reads TGTGCCAGCAGCTTGGTCTACGAGATCACTGAAGCTTTCTTT.

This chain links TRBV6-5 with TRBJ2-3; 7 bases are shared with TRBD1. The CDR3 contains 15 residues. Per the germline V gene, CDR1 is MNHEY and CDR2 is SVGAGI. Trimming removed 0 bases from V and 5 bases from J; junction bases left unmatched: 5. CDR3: CASSYSRGFGDTQYF. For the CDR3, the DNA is TGTGCCAGCAGTTACTCCAGGGGGTTTGGAGATACGCAGTATTTT.

CDR3 region: CASSIAGGPNNEQFF. CDR3 in DNA: TGTGCCAGCAGCATAGCGGGAGGGCCTAACAATGAGCAGTTCTTC. The chain combines TRBV27 with TRBJ2-1, with 11 bases identical to TRBD2. After removal of 6 bases from V and 5 bases from J, the junction contained 6 bases not matched to a gene. Germline V gene data show CDR1 as MNHEY and CDR2 as SMNVEV (reference sequence). The CDR3 length is 15 residues.

The CDR3 DNA reads as TGTGCCAGTAGTATAGCCCCGACGGGTTTCTCTGGAAACACCATATATTTT. It yields the protein CASSIAPTGFSGNTIYF. This chain uses TRBV19 with TRBJ1-3; no clear D. V lost 1 base to trimming and J lost 0 bases, with 13 bases between them. Germline V gives CDR1 LNHDA, CDR2 SQIVND (reference sequence). The CDR3 is 17 amino acids.

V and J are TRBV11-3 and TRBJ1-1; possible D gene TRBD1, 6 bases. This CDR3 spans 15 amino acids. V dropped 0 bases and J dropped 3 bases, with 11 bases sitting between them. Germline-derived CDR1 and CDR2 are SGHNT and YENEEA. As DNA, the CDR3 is TGTGCCAGCAGCTTAGAGCCTACAGGGTACACTGAAGCTTTCTTT. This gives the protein CASSLEPTGYTEAFF.

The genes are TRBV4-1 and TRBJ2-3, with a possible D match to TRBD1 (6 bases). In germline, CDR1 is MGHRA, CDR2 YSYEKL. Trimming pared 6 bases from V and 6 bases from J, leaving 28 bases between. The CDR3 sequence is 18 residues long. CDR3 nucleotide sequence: TGCGCCAGCAGTCCGGAAACGCTACAGGGTAAGGATGTGGATACGCAGTATTTT. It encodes CASSPETLQGKDVDTQYF.

CDR3 in amino acids: CASRPRAGDTEAFF. CDR3 bases: TGTGCCAGTCGTCCCAGGGCAGGGGACACTGAAGCTTTCTTT. The chain links TRBV19 to TRBJ1-1; possibly TRBD1 for D (6 bases). Trimming took off 8 bases at V and 3 bases at J, with 16 bases between the two ends. This CDR3 is built from 14 residues. The germline V gene has CDR1 LNHDA and CDR2 SQIVND (reference sequence).

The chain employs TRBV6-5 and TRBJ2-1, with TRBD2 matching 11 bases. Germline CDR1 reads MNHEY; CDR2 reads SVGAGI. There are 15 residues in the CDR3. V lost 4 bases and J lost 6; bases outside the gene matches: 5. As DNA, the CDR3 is TGTGCCAGCAGTTGGGCTAGCGGGGGGTTCAATGAGCAGTTCTTC. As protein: CASSWASGGFNEQFF.